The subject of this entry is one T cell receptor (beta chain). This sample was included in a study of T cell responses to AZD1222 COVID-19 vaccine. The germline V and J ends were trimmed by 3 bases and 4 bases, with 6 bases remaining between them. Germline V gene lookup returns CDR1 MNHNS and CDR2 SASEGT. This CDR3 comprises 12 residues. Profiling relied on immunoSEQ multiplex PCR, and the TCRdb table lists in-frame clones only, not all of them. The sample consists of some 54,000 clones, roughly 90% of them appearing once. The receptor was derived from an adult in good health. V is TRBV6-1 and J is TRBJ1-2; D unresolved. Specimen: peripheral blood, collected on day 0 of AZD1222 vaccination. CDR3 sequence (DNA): TGTGCCAGCAGTGACAATCTCTATGGCTACACCTTC. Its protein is CASSDNLYGYTF.